This T cell receptor (beta chain) stems from a study of blood T cell repertoires in COVID-19. At the level of the study: From the United States, Italy and Spain came samples of acute and convalescent COVID-19.

The V end was cut by 7 bases, the J end by 4 bases, with 16 bases between. Per the germline V gene, CDR1 is SQVTM and CDR2 is ANQGSEA. This CDR3 region has 13 residues. Per the original methods: Counts of nucleated cells, estimated from reference gene primer amplification, were obtained. The protocol was immunoSEQ multiplex PCR, while the TCRdb copy is restricted to in-frame clones and leaves out a portion. That table supplies the V and J calls and clone size; D and trimming were determined from the DNA. This sample has approximately 99,000 clones, with about four fifths found just once. The source material was peripheral blood. V gene TRBV29-1 combines with J gene TRBJ2-5, with D tentatively TRBD2 (5 bases). The sequence was obtained from an elderly woman with active or convalescent COVID-19. CDR3 protein: CSAGPGYGETQYF. DNA for the CDR3: TGCAGCGCCGGCCCGGGGTATGGAGAGACCCAGTACTTC.